The sequence of this T cell receptor beta chain was determined in a study of graft-versus-host responses after intestinal transplantation. The wider study: Grafts were multivisceral, liver-intestinal, or isolated intestinal. All recipients got anti-thymocyte globulin induction, then tacrolimus and steroids for about three years. Findings and limits, study-wide: Recipient marrow showed GvH clones, some seen first in ileum or blood. The presence of high graft-versus-host to host-versus-graft clonal ratios in allografts characterized patients with graft-donor T cell macrochimerism.

Repertoires were generated with immunoSEQ multiplex PCR, while TCRdb's copy carries only in-frame clones and drops some. The sample yields 130,000 to 150,000 clones, about nine tenths seen once. The germline CDR1 and CDR2 sequences are KGHSH and LQKENI. The CDR3 contains 15 residues. Trimming took 2 bases from V and 1 from J, leaving 11 bases between them. Concerning this clone itself: The antigen is unknown.

J is TRBJ1-2 and V is TRBV18; D is unclear. The clonotype originates from a human donor who received an intestinal transplant. The input for sequencing was unstimulated CD4+ T cells sorted from spleen or lymph node cells, taken before intestinal transplant. The CDR3 loop is CASSPSGGNNYGYTF. The CDR3 nucleotides are TGTGCCAGCTCACCATCCGGCGGGAATAACTATGGCTACACCTTC.